The 4 T cell receptor beta chains given below trace back to one sample, sequenced in a study of T cell clonality in common variable immunodeficiency (dated by TCRdb to the mid-2010s). Library generation was performed with the immunoSEQ multiplex PCR assay. TCRdb holds this immuneACCESS table with in-frame rearrangements only. Some clones are missing; in checked studies, unresolved V genes explain under half, and the rest has no known cause. The table puts approximately 81,000 clones in this sample, none counted just once. The ten largest clones take up 0.8% of the sample. The sequenced material came from peripheral blood mononuclear cells. Receptors originate from a person aged 18 to 75 in good health.

This clone was found many times. The CDR3 end falls 3 residues outside the read, so it is completed with the germline J gene. V usage is TRBV30 and J usage is TRBJ1-3; no clear D. Germline values: CDR1 GTSNPN, CDR2 SVGIG (reference sequence). The CDR3 is 16 residues long. Trimming took off 4 bases at V and 0 bases at J, with 16 bases between the two ends. CDR3 DNA (partial): TGTGCCTGGATGGTGGCCAGGCCGAGCTCTGGAAACACC. Protein product: CAWMVARPSSGNT. The complete CDR3 protein is CAWMVARPSSGNTIYF.

At least ten counts were recorded for this clone. Read sequence stops 3 residues before the CDR3 end, and the germline J gene provides the missing end. The rearrangement links TRBV5-1 to TRBJ2-7, with TRBD1 matching 10 bases. Unmatched junction bases numbered 3, after V lost 3 bases and J lost 3 bases. The CDR3 has 14 residues. Germline V gene sequence: CDR1 SGHRS, CDR2 YFSETQ. The CDR3 sequence: CASSSGTGVYEQYF. The sequenced CDR3 bases are TGCGCCAGCAGCTCCGGGACAGGGGTCTACGAG.

There are many counts of this clone. The DNA ends 3 residues before the CDR3 does, and the rest of the CDR3 is filled in from the germline J gene. The chain combines TRBV6-2 or TRBV6-3 with TRBJ2-7; D perhaps matches TRBD1 (6 bases). The CDR3 sequence is 15 residues long. In germline, CDR1 is MNHEY, CDR2 SVGEGT. Trimming shortened V by 4 bases and J by 5 bases, and 18 bases separated the two germline ends. Incomplete CDR3 DNA: TGTGCCAGCAGTTTCCCACCCGACAGGACCAACGAG. Its translation: CASSFPPDRTNE. The full-length CDR3 reads as CASSFPPDRTNEQYF.

In its sample, this clone was seen many times. Sequencing ends 3 residues short of the CDR3 end; the germline J gene provides the rest. This chain links TRBV11-2 with TRBJ2-1; D is perhaps TRBD1 (5 bases). The CDR3 totals 12 residues. CDR1 is SGHAT and CDR2 is FQNNGV in the germline V gene. Trimming stripped 1 base from V and 9 bases from J, with 7 bases between. The part of the CDR3 DNA that was read is TGTGCCAGCAGCTTAGTGCAGGGTGAG. Protein product: CASSLVQGE. The full CDR3 protein is CASSLVQGEQFF. Looking up the rest from reference TRBV11-2 and TRBJ2-1 gives the full variable domain: EAGVAQSPRYKIIEKRQSVAFWCNPISGHATLYWYQQILGQGPKLLIQFQNNGVVDDSQLPKDRFSAERLKGVDSTLKIQPAKLEDSAVYLCASSLVQGEQFFGPGTRLTVL.